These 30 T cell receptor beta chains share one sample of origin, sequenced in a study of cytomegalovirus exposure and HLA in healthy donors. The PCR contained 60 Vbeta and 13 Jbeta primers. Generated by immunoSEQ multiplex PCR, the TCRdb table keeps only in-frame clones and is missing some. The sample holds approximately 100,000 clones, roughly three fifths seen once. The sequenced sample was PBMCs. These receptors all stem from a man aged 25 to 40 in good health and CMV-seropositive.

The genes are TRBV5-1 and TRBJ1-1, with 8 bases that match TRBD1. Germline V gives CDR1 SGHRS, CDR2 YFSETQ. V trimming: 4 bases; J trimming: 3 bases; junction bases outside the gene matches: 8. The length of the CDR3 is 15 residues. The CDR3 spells CASSRRTGLDTEAFF. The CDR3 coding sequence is TGCGCCAGCAGCCGTCGGACAGGGCTCGACACTGAAGCTTTCTTT.

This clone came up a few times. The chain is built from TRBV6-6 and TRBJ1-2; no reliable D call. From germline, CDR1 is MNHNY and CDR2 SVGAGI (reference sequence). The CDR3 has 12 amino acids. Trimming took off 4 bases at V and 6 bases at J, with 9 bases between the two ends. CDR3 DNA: TGTGCCAGCAGTTTCGGCGGAGATGGCTACACCTTC. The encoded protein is CASSFGGDGYTF.

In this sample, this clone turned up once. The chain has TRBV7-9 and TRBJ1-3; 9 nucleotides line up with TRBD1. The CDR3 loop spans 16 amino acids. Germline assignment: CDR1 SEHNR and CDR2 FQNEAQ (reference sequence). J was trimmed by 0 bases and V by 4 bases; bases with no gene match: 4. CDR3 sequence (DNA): TGTGCCAGCAGCTCCCGGGACAGGGTCTCTGGAAACACCATATATTTT. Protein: CASSSRDRVSGNTIYF.

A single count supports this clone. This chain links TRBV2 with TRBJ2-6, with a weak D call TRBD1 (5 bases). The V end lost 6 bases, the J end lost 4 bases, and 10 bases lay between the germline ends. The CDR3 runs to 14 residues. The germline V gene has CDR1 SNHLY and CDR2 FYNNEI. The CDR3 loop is CASRQGAGANVLTF. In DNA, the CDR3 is TGTGCCAGCAGGCAGGGCGCCGGGGCCAACGTCCTGACTTTC.

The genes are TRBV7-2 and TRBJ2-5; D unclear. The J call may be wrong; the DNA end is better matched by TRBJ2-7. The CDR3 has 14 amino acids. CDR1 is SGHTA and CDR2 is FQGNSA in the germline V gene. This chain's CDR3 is CASRPDTVSHEQYF. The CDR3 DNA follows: TGTGCCAGCAGGCCCGATACAGTTTCCCACGAGCAGTACTTC.

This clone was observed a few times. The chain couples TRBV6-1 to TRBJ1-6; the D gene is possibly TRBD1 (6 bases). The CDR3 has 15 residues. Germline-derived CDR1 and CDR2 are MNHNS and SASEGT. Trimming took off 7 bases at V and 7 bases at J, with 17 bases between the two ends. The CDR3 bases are TGTGCCAGCACTCGGGACATTATGGGAAATTCACCCCTCCACTTT. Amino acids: CASTRDIMGNSPLHF.

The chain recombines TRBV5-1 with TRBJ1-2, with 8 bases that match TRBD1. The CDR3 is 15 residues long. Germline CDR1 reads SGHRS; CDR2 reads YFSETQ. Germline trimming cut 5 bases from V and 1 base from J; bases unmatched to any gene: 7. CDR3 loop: CASRARTGLNYGYTF. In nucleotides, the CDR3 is TGCGCCAGCAGGGCTCGGACAGGGCTTAACTATGGCTACACCTTC.

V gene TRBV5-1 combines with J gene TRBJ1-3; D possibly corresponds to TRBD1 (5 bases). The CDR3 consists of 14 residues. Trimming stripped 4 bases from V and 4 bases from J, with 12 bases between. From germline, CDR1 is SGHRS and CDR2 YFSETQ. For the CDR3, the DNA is TGCGCCAGCAGCCCCGACAGAGCCGGAAACACCATATATTTT. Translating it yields CASSPDRAGNTIYF.

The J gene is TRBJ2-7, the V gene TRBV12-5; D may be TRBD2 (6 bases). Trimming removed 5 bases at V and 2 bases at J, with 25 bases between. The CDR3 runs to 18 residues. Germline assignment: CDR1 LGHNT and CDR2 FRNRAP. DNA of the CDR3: TGTGCTAGTGGTCCCCCCCCTAGCGTAACCTCCGGCGCCTACGAGCAGTACTTC. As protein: CASGPPPSVTSGAYEQYF.

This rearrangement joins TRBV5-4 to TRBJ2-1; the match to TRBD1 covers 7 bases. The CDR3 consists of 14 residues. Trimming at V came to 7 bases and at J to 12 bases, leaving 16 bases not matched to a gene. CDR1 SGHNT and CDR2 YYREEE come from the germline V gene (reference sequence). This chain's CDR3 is CASGMTGTETGQFF. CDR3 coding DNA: TGTGCCAGCGGTATGACAGGGACGGAGACGGGGCAGTTCTTC.

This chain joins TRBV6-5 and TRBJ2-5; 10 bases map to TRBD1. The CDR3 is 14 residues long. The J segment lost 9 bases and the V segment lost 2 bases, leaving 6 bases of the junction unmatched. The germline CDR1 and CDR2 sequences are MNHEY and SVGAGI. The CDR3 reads CASSYGTGAEAQYF. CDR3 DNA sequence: TGTGCCAGCAGTTACGGGACAGGGGCTGAGGCCCAGTACTTC.

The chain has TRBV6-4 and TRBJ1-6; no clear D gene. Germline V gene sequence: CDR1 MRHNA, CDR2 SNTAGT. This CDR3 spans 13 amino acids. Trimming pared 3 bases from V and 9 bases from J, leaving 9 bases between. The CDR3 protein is CASSDSKISPLHF. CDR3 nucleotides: TGTGCCAGCAGTGATTCCAAAATTTCACCCCTCCACTTT.

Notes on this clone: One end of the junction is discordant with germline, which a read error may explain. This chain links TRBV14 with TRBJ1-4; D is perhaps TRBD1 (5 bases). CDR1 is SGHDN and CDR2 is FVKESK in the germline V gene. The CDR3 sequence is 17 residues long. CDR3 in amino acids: CASSQDVRGGTNEKLLF. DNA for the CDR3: TGTGCCAGCAGCCAAGATGTCCGGGGAGGGACTAATGAAAAACTGCTTTTT.

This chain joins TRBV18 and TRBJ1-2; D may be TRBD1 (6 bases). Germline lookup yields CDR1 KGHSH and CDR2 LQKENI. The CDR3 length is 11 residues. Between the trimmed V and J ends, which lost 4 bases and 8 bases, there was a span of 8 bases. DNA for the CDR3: TGTGCCAGCTCACTCGGACAGGGCTACACCTTC. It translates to CASSLGQGYTF.

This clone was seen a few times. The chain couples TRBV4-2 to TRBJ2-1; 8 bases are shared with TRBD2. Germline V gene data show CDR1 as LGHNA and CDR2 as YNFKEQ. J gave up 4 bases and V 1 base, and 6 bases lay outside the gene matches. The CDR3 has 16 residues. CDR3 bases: TGTGCCAGCAGCCAAGTTTCGACTAGCGAGTACAATGAGCAGTTCTTC. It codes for CASSQVSTSEYNEQFF.

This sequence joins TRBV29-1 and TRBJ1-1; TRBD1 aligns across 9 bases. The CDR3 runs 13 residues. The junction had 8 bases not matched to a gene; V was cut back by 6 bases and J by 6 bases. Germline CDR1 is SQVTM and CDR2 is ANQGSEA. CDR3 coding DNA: TGCAGCGTAACAGGGGGCGCGGGAGCTGAAGCTTTCTTT. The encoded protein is CSVTGGAGAEAFF.

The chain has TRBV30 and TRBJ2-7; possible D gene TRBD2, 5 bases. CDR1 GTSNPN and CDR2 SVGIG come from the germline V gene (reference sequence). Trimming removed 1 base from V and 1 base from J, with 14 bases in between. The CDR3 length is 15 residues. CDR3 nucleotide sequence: TGTGCCTGGAGTGGGTCGGCACGGGGTTCCTACGAGCAGTACTTC. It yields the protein CAWSGSARGSYEQYF.

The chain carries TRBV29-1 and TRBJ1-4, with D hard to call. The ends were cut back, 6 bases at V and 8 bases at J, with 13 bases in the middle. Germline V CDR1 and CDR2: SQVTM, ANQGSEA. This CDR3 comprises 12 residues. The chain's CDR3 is CSVGEYGEKLFF. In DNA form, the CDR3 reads TGCAGCGTCGGAGAGTATGGAGAAAAACTGTTTTTT. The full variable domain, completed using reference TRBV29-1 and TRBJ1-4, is SAVISQKPSRDICQRGTSLTIQCQVDSQVTMMFWYRQQPGQSLTLIATANQGSEATYESGFVIDKFPISRPNLTFSTLTVSNMSPEDSSIYLCSVGEYGEKLFFGSGTQLSVL.

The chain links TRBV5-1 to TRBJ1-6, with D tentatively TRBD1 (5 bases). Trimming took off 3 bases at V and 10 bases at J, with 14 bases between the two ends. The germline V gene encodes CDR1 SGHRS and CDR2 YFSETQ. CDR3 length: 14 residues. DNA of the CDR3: TGCGCCAGCAGCTCGACGCTGACAGAATCACCCCTCCACTTT. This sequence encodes CASSSTLTESPLHF.

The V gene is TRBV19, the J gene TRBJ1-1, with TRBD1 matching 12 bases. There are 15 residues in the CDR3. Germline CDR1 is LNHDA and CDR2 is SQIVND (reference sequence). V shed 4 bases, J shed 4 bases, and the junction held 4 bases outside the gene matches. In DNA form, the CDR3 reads TGTGCCAGTAGTAGAGGGACAGGGGGCACCACTGAAGCTTTCTTT. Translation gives CASSRGTGGTTEAFF.

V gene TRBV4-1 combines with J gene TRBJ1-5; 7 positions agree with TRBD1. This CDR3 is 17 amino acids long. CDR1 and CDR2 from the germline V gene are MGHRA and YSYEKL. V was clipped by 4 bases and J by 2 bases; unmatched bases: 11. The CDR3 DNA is TGCGCCAGCAGCCCCGAGGGAGGAGGACAGGGCAATCAGCCCCAGCATTTT. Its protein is CASSPEGGGQGNQPQHF.

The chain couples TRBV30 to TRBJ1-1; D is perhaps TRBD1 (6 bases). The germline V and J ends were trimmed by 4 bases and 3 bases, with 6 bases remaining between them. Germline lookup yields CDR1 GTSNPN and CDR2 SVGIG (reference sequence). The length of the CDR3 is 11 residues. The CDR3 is CAWNRDTEAFF. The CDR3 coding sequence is TGTGCCTGGAACAGGGACACTGAAGCTTTCTTT.

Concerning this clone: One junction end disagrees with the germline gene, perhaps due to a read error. CDR3 nucleotide sequence: TGTTCCAGCAGCTTAGATAGAGGCGAGCAGTACTTC. Translation gives CSSSLDRGEQYF. The chain combines TRBV7-9 with TRBJ2-7; no definite D call. The CDR3 spans 12 residues. Germline CDR1 and CDR2: SEHNR and FQNEAQ (reference sequence).

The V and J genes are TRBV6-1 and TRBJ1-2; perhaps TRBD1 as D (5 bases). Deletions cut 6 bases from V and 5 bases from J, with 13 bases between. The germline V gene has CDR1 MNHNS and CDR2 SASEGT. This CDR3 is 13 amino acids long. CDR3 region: CASRTDSRYGYTF. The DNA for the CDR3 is TGTGCCAGCAGGACAGACAGTCGTTATGGCTACACCTTC.

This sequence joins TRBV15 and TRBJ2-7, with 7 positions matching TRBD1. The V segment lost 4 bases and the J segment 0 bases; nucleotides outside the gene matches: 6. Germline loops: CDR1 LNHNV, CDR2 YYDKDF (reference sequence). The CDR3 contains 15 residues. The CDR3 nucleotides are TGTGCCACCAGCACGACAGGGAGTAGCTCCTACGAGCAGTACTTC. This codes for CATSTTGSSSYEQYF. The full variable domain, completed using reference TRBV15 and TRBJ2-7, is DAMVIQNPRYQVTQFGKPVTLSCSQTLNHNVMYWYQQKSSQAPKLLFHYYDKDFNNEADTPDNFQSRRPNTSFCFLDIRSPGLGDTAMYLCATSTTGSSSYEQYFGPGTRLTVT.

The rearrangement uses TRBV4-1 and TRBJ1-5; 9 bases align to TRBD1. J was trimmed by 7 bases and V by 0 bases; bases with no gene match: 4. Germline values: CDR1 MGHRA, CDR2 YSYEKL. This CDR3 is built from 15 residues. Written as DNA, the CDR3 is TGCGCCAGCAGCCAAGATGGGACAGGGTTACAGCCCCAGCATTTT. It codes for CASSQDGTGLQPQHF.

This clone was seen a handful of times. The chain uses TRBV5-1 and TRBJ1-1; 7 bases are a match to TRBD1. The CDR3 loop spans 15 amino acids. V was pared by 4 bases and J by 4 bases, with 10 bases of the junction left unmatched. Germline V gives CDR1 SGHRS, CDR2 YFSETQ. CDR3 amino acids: CASSRNRGKGTEAFF. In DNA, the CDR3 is TGCGCCAGCAGCAGGAACAGGGGAAAGGGCACTGAAGCTTTCTTT.

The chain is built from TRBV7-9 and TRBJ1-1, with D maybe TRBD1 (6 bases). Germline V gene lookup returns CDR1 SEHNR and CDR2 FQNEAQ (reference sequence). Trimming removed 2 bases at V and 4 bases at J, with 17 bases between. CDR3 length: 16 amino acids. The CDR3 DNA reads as TGTGCCAGCAGCTTAAGCCAGGGGCCCTTTGTCACTGAAGCTTTCTTT. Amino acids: CASSLSQGPFVTEAFF.

The CDR3: CASSRTGPNQPQHF. The DNA of the CDR3 is TGCGCCAGCAGCCGGACAGGGCCCAATCAGCCCCAGCATTTT. The J gene is TRBJ1-5, the V gene TRBV4-1; TRBD1 agrees at 8 bases. V shed 4 bases and J 3 bases; nucleotides not matched to a gene: 2. The CDR3 loop spans 14 amino acids. Per the germline V gene, CDR1 is MGHRA and CDR2 is YSYEKL.

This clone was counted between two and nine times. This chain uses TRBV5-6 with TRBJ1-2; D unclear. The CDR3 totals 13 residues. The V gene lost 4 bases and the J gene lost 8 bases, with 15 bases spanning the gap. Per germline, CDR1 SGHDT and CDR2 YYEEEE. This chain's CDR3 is CASSPEEGGGYTF. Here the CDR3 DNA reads TGTGCCAGCAGCCCGGAAGAGGGTGGGGGCTACACCTTC.